This is a list of T cell receptor beta chains from one sample in a study of identical twins. One entry per CDR3 protein, called by TCRdb with MiXCR from the 5' RACE reads. The sample has about 200,000 distinct CDR3 sequences, over 5.5% seen once. These data also featured in a second study, about T cells expressing NK-cell markers.

Sequencing was performed on CD8+ T cells sorted from blood. The receptors were sampled from a woman between 18 and 29 years old in good health. The CDR3 runs from the conserved cysteine through the conserved F or W. A D gene is named only where the DNA matches it firmly. Some rows mark clone size as missing; the rest say once, few, many or name a class of expanded clone.

>TRBV12-3/TRBV12-4|many|13|NA|TRBJ1-1
TGTGCCAGCAGACGAGGGGGGAACACTGAAGCTTTCTTT
CASRRGGNTEAFF
>TRBV7-9|many|12|NA|TRBJ2-1
TGTGCCAGCAGCCCAGAGTACAATGAGCAGTTCTTC
CASSPEYNEQFF
>TRBV7-9|NA|15|NA|TRBJ2-3
TGTGCCAGCAGATTTCGGACGGAGCGAACAGATACGCAGTATTTT
CASRFRTERTDTQYF
>TRBV13|NA|15|NA|TRBJ2-5
TGTGCCAGCAGCTTCGGAGGGGGGCCCCAAGAGACCCAGTACTTC
CASSFGGGPQETQYF
>TRBV20-1|few|15|TRBD2|TRBJ2-1
TGCAGTGCTAGAGAATCCGGGAGGATTAGCAATGAGCAGTTCTTC
CSARESGRISNEQFF
>TRBV6-1|many|15|NA|TRBJ2-4
TGTGCCAGCAGTCAACAGGGAGGAGGAGAAAACATTCAGTACTTC
CASSQQGGGENIQYF
>TRBV7-9|few|16|TRBD1|TRBJ2-4
TGTGCCAGCAGCTCTCCACAGGGGGAAGGTGAAAACATTCAGTACTTC
CASSSPQGEGENIQYF
>TRBV7-9|many|14|TRBD1|TRBJ1-2
TGTGCCCACAACGGGGACAGTTTTAACTATGGCTACACCTTC
CAHNGDSFNYGYTF
>TRBV20-1|NA|15|NA|TRBJ2-5
TGCAGTGCTACCCACGGGGTCTGGTACCAAGAGACCCAGTACTTC
CSATHGVWYQETQYF
>TRBV27|few|14|NA|TRBJ2-3
TGTGCCAGCAGCAGAAATCCGATCACAGATACGCAGTATTTT
CASSRNPITDTQYF
>TRBV7-2|few|14|TRBD1|TRBJ1-6
TGTGCCAGCAGCCCGTGGACAGGGGGGGATTCCCTCCACTTT
CASSPWTGGDSLHF
>TRBV10-2|NA|13|NA|TRBJ2-7
TGCGCCAGCAGAGGACTCGGGACGCAAGAGCAGTACTTC
CASRGLGTQEQYF
>TRBV29-1|many|13|NA|TRBJ2-7
TGCAGCGTTGAAGAGAAGGACAGTTACGAGCAGTACTTC
CSVEEKDSYEQYF
>TRBV12-3/TRBV12-4|many|13|NA|TRBJ2-7
TGTGCCAGCAGTCCGAACAGGGCACGCGAGCAGTACTTC
CASSPNRAREQYF
>TRBV6-2/TRBV6-3|few|16|NA|TRBJ2-1
TGTGCCAGCAGTTCTTCAATAGATAGCGCGTCGTTTGAGCAGTTCTTC
CASSSSIDSASFEQFF
>TRBV27|few|16|NA|TRBJ2-3
TGTGCCAGCAGTTTTGGCCCTGGGCCCACGCAGGATACGCAGTATTTT
CASSFGPGPTQDTQYF
>TRBV6-1|NA|13|NA|TRBJ1-1
TGTGCCAGCAGCCCGGGCCCCCGGGCTGAAGCTTTCTTT
CASSPGPRAEAFF
>TRBV2|NA|14|TRBD1|TRBJ1-6
TGTGCCAGCATAGTGGGACAGGGTTTATCACCCCTCCACTTT
CASIVGQGLSPLHF
>TRBV12-3/TRBV12-4|NA|15|TRBD2|TRBJ2-2
TGTGCCAGCAGACCTATAGCGGGAGACACCGGGGAGCTGTTTTTT
CASRPIAGDTGELFF
>TRBV27|few|11|NA|TRBJ2-5
TGTGCCAGCACCGACGGGGGTGCCCAGTACTTC
CASTDGGAQYF
>TRBV27|NA|14|NA|TRBJ2-1
TGTGCCAGCAGTTTTACGGTAGCCAACAATGAGCAGTTCTTC
CASSFTVANNEQFF
>TRBV20-1|many|11|NA|TRBJ2-7
TGCAGTGCCCCGCATTTATCCGAGCAGTACTTC
CSAPHLSEQYF
>TRBV4-1|few|14|TRBD2|TRBJ2-5
TGCGCCAGCAGCCGGAATAGCGGGAAAGAGACCCAGTACTTC
CASSRNSGKETQYF
>TRBV29-1|many|13|NA|TRBJ2-2
TGCTCCGTTCCGGGCAGGGAGGCCGGGGAGCTGTTTTTT
CSVPGREAGELFF
>TRBV7-6|NA|14|TRBD2|TRBJ2-1
TGTGCCAGCGGCATGAGGGGACTAGCTTACGAGCAGTTCTTC
CASGMRGLAYEQFF
>TRBV27|many|11|NA|TRBJ2-5
TGTGCCAGCCACCTGGGAGAGACCCAGTACTTC
CASHLGETQYF
>TRBV4-3|many|17|TRBD2|TRBJ2-1
TGCGCCAGCAGCCAAGAGTTGAAGGCTAGCGGGAATTATGAGCAGTTCTTC
CASSQELKASGNYEQFF
>TRBV27|many|13|NA|TRBJ1-1
TGTGCCAGCAGTCCCCGGGACGGATGGTCGGCTTTCTTT
CASSPRDGWSAFF
>TRBV29-1|many|15|TRBD2|TRBJ2-1
TGCAGCGTTGAGGGACTAGCGGGGTCCTACAATGAGCAGTTCTTC
CSVEGLAGSYNEQFF
>TRBV12-3/TRBV12-4|NA|15|NA|TRBJ2-7
TGTGCCAGCAGTTTGGGGGTTTACACAGCCTACGAGCAGTACTTC
CASSLGVYTAYEQYF
>TRBV5-5|few|17|NA|TRBJ1-4
TGTGCCAGCAGCTTGGTGGGCAGGGGTTTGGGAAATGAAAAACTGTTTTTT
CASSLVGRGLGNEKLFF
>TRBV7-9|many|12|NA|TRBJ2-7
TGTGCCAGCAGCTTAGGGGGGGACGAGCAGTACTTC
CASSLGGDEQYF
>TRBV5-1|NA|12|NA|TRBJ1-1
TGCGCCAGAAGCTTGGGAACGACTGAAGCTTTCTTT
CARSLGTTEAFF
>TRBV2|few|12|NA|TRBJ2-7
TGTGCCAGCAAGGGAGTCTTACTCGAGCAGTACTTC
CASKGVLLEQYF
>TRBV27|few|14|NA|TRBJ2-7
TGTGCCAGCAGCCTCGCTGGGACATCTGCGGAGCAGTACTTC
CASSLAGTSAEQYF
>TRBV2|few|16|TRBD2|TRBJ2-2
TGTGCCAGCAGTGCGAGCGGGGGCCCGAACACCGGGGAGCTGTTTTTT
CASSASGGPNTGELFF
>TRBV15|NA|16|NA|TRBJ2-7
TGTGCCACCAGCAGAGATCTGGGAATTAGCTCCTACGAGCAGTACTTC
CATSRDLGISSYEQYF
>TRBV7-9|NA|17|NA|TRBJ2-7
TGTGCCAGCAGCTTATCGAGTATTGGACAGTACTATCACGAGCAGTACTTC
CASSLSSIGQYYHEQYF
>TRBV5-1|many|13|NA|TRBJ1-5
TGCGCCAGCAGCTTGTCAGGGAGTCAGCCCCAGCATTTT
CASSLSGSQPQHF
>TRBV7-9|NA|16|NA|TRBJ1-1
TGTGCCAGCAGCTTAGGTCGGGGGCAGGGGAACACTGAAGCTTTCTTT
CASSLGRGQGNTEAFF
>TRBV29-1|NA|12|NA|TRBJ1-1
TGCAGCGCTTTGGGACTGAACACTGAAGCTTTCTTT
CSALGLNTEAFF
>TRBV7-6|few|13|NA|TRBJ1-1
TGTGCCAGCGCCGCCCCAGGGGACACTGAAGCTTTCTTT
CASAAPGDTEAFF
>TRBV9|NA|13|NA|TRBJ2-4
TGTGCCAGCAGCGACCGGGATCAAAACATTCAGTACTTC
CASSDRDQNIQYF
>TRBV30|NA|12|NA|TRBJ2-7
TGTGCCTGGAGTGTTAGCCGCTACGAGCAGTACTTC
CAWSVSRYEQYF
>TRBV12-5|few|18|NA|TRBJ2-3
TGTGCTAGCTCCTCTGGTGGGGGGACACTAGCCTACACAGATACGCAGTATTTT
CASSSGGGTLAYTDTQYF